This is a list of T cell receptor beta chains from one sample in a study of T cells in Graves' hyperthyroidism and ophthalmopathy. TCRdb reprocessed the multiplex PCR reads with MiXCR, giving one entry per CDR3 protein. The sample yields about 320,000 distinct CDR3 sequences, approximately 17% seen once. The source material was blood. The source is a man in his thirties or forties with Graves' hyperthyroidism. Each CDR3 is given with its conserved first and last residue. The D gene is left open where the match is weak. Where a row states a size, it is once, few, many or the class of an expanded clone; other rows omit it.

V	size	D	J	DNA	CDR3
TRBV28	.	.	TRBJ1-5	TGTGCCAGCAGTCCCCCCCGCGGCAGGGAGGATCAGCCCCAGCATTTT	CASSPPRGREDQPQHF
TRBV28	many	.	TRBJ2-1	TGTGCCAGTAGCACAACGGGCGTCCACAATGAGCAGTTCTTC	CASSTTGVHNEQFF
TRBV5-8	.	TRBD2	TRBJ2-3	TGTGCCAGCAGCTTGTTACGCGGGAGGGTTCAAGGAGATACGCAGTATTTT	CASSLLRGRVQGDTQYF
TRBV27	few	.	TRBJ2-7	TGTGCCGTACGAAGGACAGTAAGCTCCTACGAGCTGTACTTC	CAVRRTVSSYELYF
TRBV7-9	.	TRBD1	TRBJ2-1	TGTGCCAGCAGCTTGGGGACAGGGGGAAGCAATGAGCAGTTCTTC	CASSLGTGGSNEQFF
TRBV6-1	many	.	TRBJ2-5	TGTGCCAGCAGTGAAGGTGCGAGGGTTTTTGAGGAGACCCAGTACTTC	CASSEGARVFEETQYF
TRBV28	many	.	TRBJ1-2	TGTGCCAGCAGTCTCGCCGGGGTGGGTGGCTACACCTTC	CASSLAGVGGYTF
TRBV6-2/TRBV6-3	few	.	TRBJ2-3	TGTGCCAGCAAGGTCAGGGAGGCAGATACGCAGTATTTT	CASKVREADTQYF
TRBV12-5	.	TRBD2	TRBJ2-1	TGTGCTAGTGGACAAACCATCTTCTTAGCGGGTAGGTCCTACAATGAGCAGTTCTTC	CASGQTIFLAGRSYNEQFF
TRBV2	many	.	TRBJ2-7	TGTGCCAGCAGTGGGCCGGGATCGGCGGGTGAGCAGTACTTC	CASSGPGSAGEQYF
TRBV20-1	once	.	TRBJ2-2	TGCAGTGCTCCAAACGAGGGGGAGCTGTTTTTT	CSAPNEGELFF
TRBV10-3	.	.	TRBJ1-2	TGTGCCATCAGTGTCGACAGAAACTATGGCTACACCTTC	CAISVDRNYGYTF
TRBV6-2/TRBV6-3	many	TRBD2	TRBJ2-3	TGTGCCAGCAGTTCACTAGCGGGGTACACAGATACGCAGTATTTT	CASSSLAGYTDTQYF
TRBV30	.	.	TRBJ2-7	TGTGCCTGGAGTCCCCCAGCCTATTCAGGATACGAGCAGTACTTC	CAWSPPAYSGYEQYF
TRBV5-1	many	.	TRBJ2-7	TGCGCCAGCGCGGAGGGGACGCTAGAAGAGCAGTACTTC	CASAEGTLEEQYF
TRBV6-1	many	.	TRBJ2-7	TGTGCCAGCAGTGAATACAGGGCCCAGGAGCAGTACTTC	CASSEYRAQEQYF
TRBV20-1	few	TRBD1	TRBJ1-2	TGCAGTGCCTACGACAGGGGTGGGGGATACACCTTC	CSAYDRGGGYTF
TRBV12-3/TRBV12-4	many	.	TRBJ2-2	TGTGCCAGCAGTCCCCCAGCGTACTCGAACACCGGGGAGCTGTTTTTT	CASSPPAYSNTGELFF
TRBV6-5	.	TRBD2	TRBJ2-1	TGTGCCAGCAGTTACTCGTTCCGAGCGGGAGGAAGCAATGAGCAGTTCTTC	CASSYSFRAGGSNEQFF
TRBV20-1	few	.	TRBJ2-1	TGCAGTTCTACGCTCGGGGGCGGCCACAGGCAGTTCTTC	CSSTLGGGHRQFF
TRBV6-1	.	TRBD1	TRBJ1-5	TGTGCCAGCCGTAGACAGGGGTATCAGCCCCAGCATTTT	CASRRQGYQPQHF
TRBV6-2/TRBV6-3	many	.	TRBJ2-1	TGTGCCAGCAGTCGAGGGGATGAGCAGTTCTTC	CASSRGDEQFF